This TCR beta chain was recovered during a study of coeliac disease. Method: immunoSEQ multiplex PCR; TCRdb's copy keeps in-frame clones and lacks some. Of over 9,000 clones in the sample, approximately 67% were seen once. Sequencing used one aliquot of 500,000 cells per fraction. Losses at the gene ends were 5 bases for V and 3 bases for J; bases not matched to a gene: 9. This CDR3 comprises 15 residues. CDR1 and CDR2 from the germline V gene are ENHRY and SYGVKD. In the case of this clone: Antigen: not known.

Regarding the study as a whole: Active celiac intraepithelial and lamina propria samples had lower TRB and TRG clonality than control samples. Unbiased detection of gliadin-specific T cells was judged not feasible with this approach. Intraepithelial and lamina propria fractions were not highly pure, so cross-contamination was possible.

The receptor comes from a woman aged 55-69 years with celiac disease. Input material: lamina propria lymphocytes from the gut. The V and J genes are TRBV10-3 and TRBJ2-7, with 8 bases matching TRBD1. The CDR3 DNA is TGTGCCATCAGTACAGGGGGGAGCCGGATCTACGAGCAGTACTTC. As protein: CAISTGGSRIYEQYF.